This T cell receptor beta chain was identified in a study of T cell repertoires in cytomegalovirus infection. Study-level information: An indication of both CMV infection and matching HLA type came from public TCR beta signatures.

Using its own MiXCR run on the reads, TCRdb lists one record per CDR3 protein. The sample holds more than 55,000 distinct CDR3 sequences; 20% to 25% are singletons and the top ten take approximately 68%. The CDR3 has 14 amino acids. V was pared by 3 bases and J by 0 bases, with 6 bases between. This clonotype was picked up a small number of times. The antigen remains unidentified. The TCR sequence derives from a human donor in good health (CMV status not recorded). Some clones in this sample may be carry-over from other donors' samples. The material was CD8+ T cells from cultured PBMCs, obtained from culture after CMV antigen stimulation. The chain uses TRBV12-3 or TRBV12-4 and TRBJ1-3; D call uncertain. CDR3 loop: CASSFATSGNTIYF. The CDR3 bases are TGTGCCAGCAGTTTTGCGACCTCTGGAAACACCATATATTTT.